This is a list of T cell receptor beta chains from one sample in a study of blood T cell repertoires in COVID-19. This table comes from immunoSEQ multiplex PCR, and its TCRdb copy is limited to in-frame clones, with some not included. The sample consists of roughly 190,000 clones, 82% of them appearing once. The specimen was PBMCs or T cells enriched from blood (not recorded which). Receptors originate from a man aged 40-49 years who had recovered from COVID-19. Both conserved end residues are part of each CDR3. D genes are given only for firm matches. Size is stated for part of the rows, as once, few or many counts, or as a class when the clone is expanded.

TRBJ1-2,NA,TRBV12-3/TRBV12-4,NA,TGTGCCAGCAGTTTCTTAGAAAGAGGCTACACCTTC,CASSFLERGYTF
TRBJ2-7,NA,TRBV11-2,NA,TGTGCCAGCAGCTTATATCCCGAGCAGTACTTC,CASSLYPEQYF
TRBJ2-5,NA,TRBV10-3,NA,TGTGCCATCAGCCCCGGGGGCCAAGAGACCCAGTACTTC,CAISPGGQETQYF
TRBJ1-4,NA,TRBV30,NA,TGTGCCTGGAGTGCGTTTGGGGGGGCGCGAGCAACTAATGAAAAACTGTTTTTT,CAWSAFGGARATNEKLFF
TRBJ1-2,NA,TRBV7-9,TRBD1,TGTGCCAGCAGCTTAGGAGGGACAGGGGCTGCGGGCTACACCTTC,CASSLGGTGAAGYTF
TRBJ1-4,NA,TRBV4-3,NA,TGCGCCAGCAGCCAAGGGGGTAAAGGGACAGAAAAACTGTTTTTT,CASSQGGKGTEKLFF
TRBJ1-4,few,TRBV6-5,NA,TGTGCCAGCAGGAAACTACAGGGTTATTGGGAAAAACTGTTTTTT,CASRKLQGYWEKLFF
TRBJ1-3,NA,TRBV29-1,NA,TGCAGCGCCCAACTTCTTCGCTCTGGAAACACCATATATTTT,CSAQLLRSGNTIYF
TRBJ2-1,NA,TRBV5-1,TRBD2,TGCGCCAGCAGCCCCCAACCGACCGGGACTAGCGGGAGTAATGAGCAGTTCTTC,CASSPQPTGTSGSNEQFF
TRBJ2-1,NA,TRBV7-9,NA,TGTGCCAGCAGCTGGAGGACCGGGGGAGAGGAGCAGTTCTTC,CASSWRTGGEEQFF
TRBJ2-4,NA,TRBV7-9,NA,TGTGCCAGCAGCTCTTGGACAGAAACAAAAAACATTCAGTACTTC,CASSSWTETKNIQYF
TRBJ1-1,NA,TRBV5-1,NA,TGCGCCAGCAGCCAGACAGGCGTGATGAACACTGAAGCTTTCTTT,CASSQTGVMNTEAFF
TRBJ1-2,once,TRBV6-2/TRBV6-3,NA,TGTGCCAGCAGTTACGGGCCTCACAATGAATATGGCTACACCTTC,CASSYGPHNEYGYTF
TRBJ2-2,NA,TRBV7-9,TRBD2,TGTGCCAGCAGCCGACGACTAGCGGGATTCACCGGGGAGCTGTTTTTT,CASSRRLAGFTGELFF
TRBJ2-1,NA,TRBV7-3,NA,TGTGCCAGCAGCTTAACGGGGCTCTACAATGAGCAGTTCTTC,CASSLTGLYNEQFF
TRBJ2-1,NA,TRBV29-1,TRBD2,TGCAGCCTTTCGGGGGGACGGTTCTACAATGAGCAGTTCTTC,CSLSGGRFYNEQFF
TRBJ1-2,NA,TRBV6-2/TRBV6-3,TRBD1,TGTGCCAGCAGTATGGGGGACAGGTCCGGCTATGGCTACACCTTC,CASSMGDRSGYGYTF
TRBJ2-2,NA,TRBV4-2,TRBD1,TGTGCCAGCAGCCACTCAACAGGGGCCCCGACCGGGGAGCTGTTTTTT,CASSHSTGAPTGELFF
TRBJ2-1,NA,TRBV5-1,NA,TGCGCCAGCAGCTTTGCGGGATCATACAATGAGCAGTTCTTC,CASSFAGSYNEQFF
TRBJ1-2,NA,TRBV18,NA,TGTGCCAGCTCACCACCGTCAGGACAAGCTAACTATGGCTACACCTTC,CASSPPSGQANYGYTF
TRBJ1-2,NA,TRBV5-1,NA,TGCGCCAGCAGCTTGGTTGGGGACTCAACTACGGGAGGCTACACCTTC,CASSLVGDSTTGGYTF
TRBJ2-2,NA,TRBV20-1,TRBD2,TGCAGTGCTAGTTTGGCTAGCGGGAGGGCCGTTGGTGTCACCGGGGAGCTGTTTTTT,CSASLASGRAVGVTGELFF
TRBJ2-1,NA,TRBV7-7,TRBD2,TGTGCCAGCAGCCTCCCCCGCGGGAGACCCGATACCTACAATGAGCAGTTCTTC,CASSLPRGRPDTYNEQFF
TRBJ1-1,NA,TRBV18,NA,TGTGCCAGCTCACCCGGGAGGGAACGGTTGAACACTGAAGCTTTCTTT,CASSPGRERLNTEAFF
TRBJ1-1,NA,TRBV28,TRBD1,TGTGCCAGCAGTTCTCCAGGGGGAGGCACTGAAGCTTTCTTT,CASSSPGGGTEAFF
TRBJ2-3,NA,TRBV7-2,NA,TGTGCCAGCAGTACATACACAGATACGCAGTATTTT,CASSTYTDTQYF
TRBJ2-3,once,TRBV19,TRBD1,TGTGCCAGTAGTATCGGGACAGGAACTAGCACAGATACGCAGTATTTT,CASSIGTGTSTDTQYF
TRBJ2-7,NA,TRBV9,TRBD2,TGTGCCAGCAGCGTTCGCGGGAGCCCAGTGTCCGAGCAGTACTTC,CASSVRGSPVSEQYF
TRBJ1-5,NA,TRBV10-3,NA,TGTGCCATCAGTGATCAGTCGGGGGGGAGCAATCAGCCCCAGCATTTT,CAISDQSGGSNQPQHF
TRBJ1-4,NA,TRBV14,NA,TGTGCCAGCAGCCCGTCGGGACAAGTTAATGAAAAACTGTTTTTT,CASSPSGQVNEKLFF
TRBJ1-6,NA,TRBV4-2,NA,TGTGCCAGCAGCCAGACCGTCCAGGGGAGCTCCTATAATTCACCCCTCCACTTT,CASSQTVQGSSYNSPLHF
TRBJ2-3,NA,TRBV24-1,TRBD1,TGTGCCACCAGTGATTTGGACAGGGGCGTGTATACGCAGTATTTT,CATSDLDRGVYTQYF
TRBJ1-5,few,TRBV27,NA,TGTGCCAGCAGTCTTAGCATATTGAAGCCCCAGCATTTT,CASSLSILKPQHF
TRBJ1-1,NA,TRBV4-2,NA,TGTGCCAGCAGCCAATTCCAACTAGAGAAAGCTTTCTTT,CASSQFQLEKAFF
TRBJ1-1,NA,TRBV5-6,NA,TGTGCCAGCAGCTTATTCCAAACAGGGCCTAACACTGAAGCTTTCTTT,CASSLFQTGPNTEAFF
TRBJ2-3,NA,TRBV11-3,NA,TGTGCCAGCAGCCGTGACAGAGTCACAGATACGCAGTATTTT,CASSRDRVTDTQYF
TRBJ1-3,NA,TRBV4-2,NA,TGTGCCAGCAGCCAAGAATATTATGGCAGGGGAGCAAACACCATATATTTT,CASSQEYYGRGANTIYF
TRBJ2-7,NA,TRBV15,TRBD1,TGTGCCACCAGCAGGGGACAGGCCCTCGGCGAGCAGTACTTC,CATSRGQALGEQYF
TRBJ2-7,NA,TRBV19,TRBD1,TGTGCCAGTAGTATACCGACAGGGGGAGAGCAGTACTTC,CASSIPTGGEQYF
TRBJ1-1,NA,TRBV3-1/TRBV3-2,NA,TGTGCCAGCAGCCGGGGGGGCGTGAACACTGAAGCTTTCTTT,CASSRGGVNTEAFF
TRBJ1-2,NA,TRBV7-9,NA,TGTGCCAGCAGCCACGTCAGGGGTTATGGCTACACCTTC,CASSHVRGYGYTF
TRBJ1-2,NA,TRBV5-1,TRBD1,TGCGCCAGCAGCTGGACAGGTCGAGCCGCTAACTATGGCTACACCTTC,CASSWTGRAANYGYTF
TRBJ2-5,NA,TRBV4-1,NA,TGCGCCAGCAGCCCGGGCGGGCAGGAGACCCAGTACTTC,CASSPGGQETQYF
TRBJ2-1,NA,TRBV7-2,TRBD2,TGTGCCAGCAGCCCCCGTTCTAGCGGGAGCTGGGGTACCTACAATGAGCAGTTCTTC,CASSPRSSGSWGTYNEQFF
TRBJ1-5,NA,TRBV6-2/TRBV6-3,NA,TGTGCCAGCAGTTTCTATACAGGGTCGACGGGCAATCAGCCCCAGCATTTT,CASSFYTGSTGNQPQHF
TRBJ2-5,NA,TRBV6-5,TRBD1,TGTGCCAGCAGTTTTCGCGGACAGGGAGAGACCCAGTACTTC,CASSFRGQGETQYF
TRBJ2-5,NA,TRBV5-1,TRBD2,TGCGCCAGCAGCCCATTTAGGGATAGCGGGGAAGAGACCCAGTACTTC,CASSPFRDSGEETQYF
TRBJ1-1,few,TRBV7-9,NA,TGTGCCAGCAGCCCGACCCTTCCCGGGGACACTGAAGCTTTCTTT,CASSPTLPGDTEAFF
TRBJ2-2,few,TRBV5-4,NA,TGTGCCAGCAGCTTGAACCAAGCTACCGGGGAGCTGTTTTTT,CASSLNQATGELFF
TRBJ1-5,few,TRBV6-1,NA,TGTGCCAGCAGTGGAGTAGTACAGGGAAGCAATCAGCCCCAGCATTTT,CASSGVVQGSNQPQHF
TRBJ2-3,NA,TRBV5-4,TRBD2,TGTGCCGGATCTAGCGGGACCACAGATACGCAGTATTTT,CAGSSGTTDTQYF
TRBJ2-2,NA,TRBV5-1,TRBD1,TGCGCCAGCAGCTTAATGGAGACAGGGGCTGGCGGGGAGCTGTTTTTT,CASSLMETGAGGELFF
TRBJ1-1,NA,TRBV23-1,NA,TGCGCCAGCAGCCATAACCGGGAAGCTTTCTTT,CASSHNREAFF
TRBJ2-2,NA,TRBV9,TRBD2,TGTGCCAGCGCAATACTAGCGGCGAACACCGGGGAGCTGTTTTTT,CASAILAANTGELFF
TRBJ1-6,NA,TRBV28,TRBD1,TGTGCCAGCAAAGAGGGGGCTTATAATTCACCCCTCCACTTT,CASKEGAYNSPLHF
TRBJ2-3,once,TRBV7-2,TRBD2,TGTGCCAGCAGCCTCGGACTAGTTTCGGATACGCAGTATTTT,CASSLGLVSDTQYF
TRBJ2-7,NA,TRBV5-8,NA,TGTGCCAGCAGCTTGCGGCCAGGCGTCTCCTACGAGCAGTACTTC,CASSLRPGVSYEQYF
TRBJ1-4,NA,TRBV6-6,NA,TGTGCCAGCAGTTTAAACCCCCAGAGGGAAAAACTGTTTTTT,CASSLNPQREKLFF
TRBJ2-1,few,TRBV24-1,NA,TGTGCCACCAGTGCGAGCGGCCTCTACAATGAGCAGTTCTTC,CATSASGLYNEQFF
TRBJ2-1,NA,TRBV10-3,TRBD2,TGTGCCACCGGGGCGCGGGAGGGTTCTGGTCCGAATGAGCAGTTCTTC,CATGAREGSGPNEQFF